This TCR beta chain was captured in a study of blood T cell repertoires in COVID-19. In the study overall: Nucleic acid was either cDNA or gDNA, and it came from T cells, B-cell-depleted T cells, or PBMCs.

Per the original methods: From reference gene primer amplification, estimates of nucleated cell counts were derived. Assay: immunoSEQ multiplex PCR; the TCRdb copy retains only in-frame clones and omits some. D and trimming were read from the DNA, whereas the V and J calls and clone size are those reported in that table. This table has under 150,000 clones, 75% to 90% appearing once. The sequenced sample consisted of peripheral blood. This TCR derives from a woman aged 55-69 years with active COVID-19.

In DNA form, the CDR3 reads TGTGCCAGCAGCGGGACAGGTGGGGGAGGATCACCCCTCCACTTT. Translating it yields CASSGTGGGGSPLHF. The chain uses TRBV2 and TRBJ1-6; 8 positions match TRBD1. This CDR3 is 15 amino acids long. The germline CDR1 and CDR2 sequences are SNHLY and FYNNEI. Trimming removed 6 bases from V and 10 bases from J; junction bases left unmatched: 11.